One and the same sample provided the 13 T cell receptor beta chains below, sequenced in a study of cytotoxic CD8 clonotypes in ibrutinib-treated CLL. TCRdb's table, derived via immunoSEQ multiplex PCR, lists solely in-frame clones and lacks some. The sample contains some 63,000 clones, approximately 90% of which appear only once. Specimen: PBMCs, collected after 12 months of ibrutinib treatment. Receptors originate from a human donor with chronic lymphocytic leukemia.

This clone came up a few times. The genes are TRBV5-1 and TRBJ2-7, with TRBD2 matching 7 bases. The germline V gene encodes CDR1 SGHRS and CDR2 YFSETQ. The CDR3 contains 14 residues. V shed 4 bases, J shed 5 bases, and the junction held 9 bases outside the gene matches. The CDR3 nucleotides read TGCGCCAGCAGCCCGAGGGAGGGGAGGGACGAGCAGTACTTC. This sequence encodes CASSPREGRDEQYF.

The CDR3 region has the DNA TGTGCCTGGTCAGCCTCTGGAAACACCATATATTTT. Translated, it gives CAWSASGNTIYF. The V gene is TRBV30, the J gene TRBJ1-3; no definite D call. The CDR3 spans 12 residues. The V gene's germline CDR1 is GTSNPN and CDR2 SVGIG (reference sequence). The V and J ends lost 5 bases and 0 bases respectively, with 5 bases between them.

The gene calls are TRBV30 and TRBJ2-3; 7 bases line up with TRBD1. The CDR3 is 14 residues long. Per germline, CDR1 GTSNPN and CDR2 SVGIG (reference sequence). Trimming took 3 bases from V and 2 from J; bases not matched to a gene: 5. Here the CDR3 DNA reads TGTGCCTGGAGCGGGGACAGATACACAGATACGCAGTATTTT. It encodes CAWSGDRYTDTQYF.

The rearrangement uses TRBV7-2 and TRBJ1-1, with a weak D call TRBD1 (5 bases). CDR3 length: 15 residues. The germline CDR1 and CDR2 sequences are SGHTA and FQGNSA. Trimming shortened V by 5 bases and J by 0 bases, and 13 bases separated the two germline ends. CDR3 nucleotides: TGTGCCAGCAGCCCCGCCGGGACGGTGAACACTGAAGCTTTCTTT. Protein product: CASSPAGTVNTEAFF. The full variable domain, in which reference TRBV7-2 and TRBJ1-1 provide the parts outside the CDR3, is GAGVSQSPSNKVTEKGKDVELRCDPISGHTALYWYRQSLGQGLEFLIYFQGNSAPDKSGLPSDRFSAERTGGSVSTLTIQRTQQEDSAVYLCASSPAGTVNTEAFFGQGTRLTVV.

The chain couples TRBV5-1 to TRBJ1-6; D remains ambiguous. Trimming stripped 1 base from V and 0 bases from J, with 8 bases between. Germline CDR1 and CDR2: SGHRS and YFSETQ. This CDR3 is built from 16 residues. The CDR3 region has the DNA TGCGCCAGCAGCTTGAGGTCGAGCTCCTATAATTCACCCCTCCACTTT. Protein sequence: CASSLRSSSYNSPLHF.

The V gene is TRBV11-3, the J gene TRBJ2-7; weak D call: TRBD2 (6 bases). Trimming cost V 4 bases and J 6 bases, with 22 bases left between them. Germline V lookup: CDR1 SGHNT, CDR2 YENEEA. This CDR3 comprises 16 residues. Written as DNA, the CDR3 is TGTGCCAGCAGCTCCAACCTACTAGCCCCGGCGGGCGAGCAGTACTTC. This gives the protein CASSSNLLAPAGEQYF. Full variable domain (rest looked up from reference TRBV11-3 and TRBJ2-7): EAGVVQSPRYKIIEKKQPVAFWCNPISGHNTLYWYLQNLGQGPELLIRYENEEAVDDSQLPKDRFSAERLKGVDSTLKIQPAELGDSAVYLCASSSNLLAPAGEQYFGPGTRLTVT.

The V gene is TRBV6-5, the J gene TRBJ1-1, with 8 bases matching TRBD1. V was pared by 6 bases and J by 4 bases, with 7 bases of the junction left unmatched. Looked up from germline, CDR1 is MNHEY and CDR2 is SVGAGI. This CDR3 region has 14 residues. The CDR3 DNA follows: TGTGCCAGCAGACGTACAGACAGGGGCACTGAAGCTTTCTTT. It encodes CASRRTDRGTEAFF.

This chain connects TRBV5-8 to TRBJ1-2; D not certain. Germline V CDR1 and CDR2: SGHTS, YDEGEE. V gave up 5 bases and J gave up 4 bases, with 9 bases separating them. There are 12 residues in the CDR3. The CDR3 is CASRPMSYGYTF. For the CDR3, the DNA is TGTGCCAGCAGGCCTATGAGCTATGGCTACACCTTC. The full variable domain, its missing parts supplied by reference TRBV5-8 and TRBJ1-2, is EAGVTQSPTHLIKTRGQQATLRCSPISGHTSVYWYQQALGLGLQFLLWYDEGEERNRGNFPPRFSGRQFPNYSSELNVNALELEDSALYLCASRPMSYGYTFGSGTRLTVV.

This clone appeared once. V usage is TRBV4-3 and J usage is TRBJ1-1; D is perhaps TRBD1 (5 bases). Germline-derived CDR1 and CDR2 are LGHNA and YSLEER. Trimming took off 0 bases at V and 7 bases at J, with 9 bases between the two ends. The CDR3 is 13 residues long. The CDR3 region is CASSQDIQVEAFF. CDR3 nucleotide sequence: TGCGCCAGCAGCCAAGATATACAGGTTGAAGCTTTCTTT.

In this sample, this clone turned up a few times. The chain has TRBV14 and TRBJ2-7; D uncertain. The germline gives CDR1 SGHDN, CDR2 FVKESK. Trimming cost V 1 base and J 6 bases, with 19 bases left between them. This CDR3 spans 16 amino acids. Here the CDR3 reads CASSQGLTRAFGEQYF. Written as DNA, the CDR3 is TGTGCCAGCAGCCAAGGTCTGACACGGGCCTTCGGCGAGCAGTACTTC.

In its sample, this clone was seen a few times. The chain has TRBV5-1 and TRBJ2-7, with 7 bases matching TRBD1. Looked up from germline, CDR1 is SGHRS and CDR2 is YFSETQ. The junction had 7 bases not matched to a gene; V was cut back by 4 bases and J by 0 bases. The CDR3 contains 15 residues. The CDR3 DNA follows: TGCGCCAGCAGCCAAGGACAGGTCGGCTCCTACGAGCAGTACTTC. As protein: CASSQGQVGSYEQYF.

The chain uses TRBV1 and TRBJ2-1; TRBD2 was called by the table and not checked on the DNA. TRBV1 is an annotated pseudogene. The CDR3 runs to 21 residues. CDR3 in amino acids: CTSSQEEGLAGGSTTYNEQFF. For the CDR3, the DNA is TGCACCAGCAGCCAAGAGGAGGGACTAGCGGGAGGTTCTACAACCTACAATGAGCAGTTCTTC.

The chain couples TRBV4-1 to TRBJ2-3; TRBD2 matches 11 bases. CDR3 size: 20 residues. The germline CDR1 and CDR2 sequences are MGHRA and YSYEKL. Unmatched junction bases numbered 12, after V lost 1 base and J lost 0 bases. Here the CDR3 reads CASSQGPKLGLAASTDTQYF. In DNA form, the CDR3 reads TGCGCCAGCAGCCAAGGCCCGAAATTGGGACTAGCGGCTAGCACAGATACGCAGTATTTT.